This TCR beta chain was sequenced in a study of CD8 T cells in ankylosing spondylitis. Whole-study findings and limits: Disease-associated clonotypes exhibited CD8+ identity and were relatively infrequent in peripheral blood. Significant enrichment of disease-linked clones was reportedly seen in matched ankylosing spondylitis synovial fluid. Reactive arthritis synovial fluid and blood were previously reported to contain some motif variants. Made up of fewer than ten highly homologous variants, a TCR beta motif appeared characteristic of ankylosing spondylitis blood.

5'-RACE, quantitative and with molecular barcodes, yielded the TCR beta libraries. TCRdb processed the 5' RACE reads anew with MiXCR; each CDR3 protein has one entry. The table includes approximately 520,000 distinct CDR3 sequences, about 5.4% detected once. V lost 3 bases and J 4 bases, leaving 18 bases between the germline ends. Per the germline V gene, CDR1 is MRHNA and CDR2 is SNTAGT. This CDR3 is 16 amino acids long. This clonotype was counted at least ten times. The antigen is unknown. The rearrangement links TRBV6-4 to TRBJ1-1; D is unclear. The receptor was isolated from a male donor with ankylosing spondylitis. The sample consisted of blood, either unsorted or a sorted T cell fraction (not recorded which). Here the CDR3 reads CASSDSTRRGSTEAFF. In DNA form, the CDR3 reads TGTGCCAGCAGTGATTCCACCCGCCGAGGGAGCACTGAAGCTTTCTTT.